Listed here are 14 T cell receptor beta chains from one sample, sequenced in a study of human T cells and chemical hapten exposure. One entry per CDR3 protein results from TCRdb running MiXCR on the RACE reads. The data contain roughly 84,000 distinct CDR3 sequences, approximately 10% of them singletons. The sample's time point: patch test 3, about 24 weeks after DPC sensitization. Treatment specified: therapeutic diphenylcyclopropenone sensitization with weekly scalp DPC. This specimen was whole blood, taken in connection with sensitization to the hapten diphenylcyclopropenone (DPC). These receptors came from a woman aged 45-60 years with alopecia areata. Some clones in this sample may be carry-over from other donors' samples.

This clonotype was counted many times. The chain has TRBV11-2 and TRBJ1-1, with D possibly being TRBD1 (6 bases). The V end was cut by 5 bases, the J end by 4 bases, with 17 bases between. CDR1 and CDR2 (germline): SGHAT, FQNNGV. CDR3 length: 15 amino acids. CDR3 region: CASSRWDIEATEAFF. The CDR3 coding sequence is TGTGCCAGCAGCCGATGGGACATCGAGGCCACTGAAGCTTTCTTT.

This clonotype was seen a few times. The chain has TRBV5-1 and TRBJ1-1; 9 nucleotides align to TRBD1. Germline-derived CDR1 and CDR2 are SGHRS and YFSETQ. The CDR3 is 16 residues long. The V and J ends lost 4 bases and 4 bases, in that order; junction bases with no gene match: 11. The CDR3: CASSSPRTGEGTEAFF. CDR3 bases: TGCGCCAGCAGCAGCCCGAGGACAGGGGAAGGCACTGAAGCTTTCTTT.

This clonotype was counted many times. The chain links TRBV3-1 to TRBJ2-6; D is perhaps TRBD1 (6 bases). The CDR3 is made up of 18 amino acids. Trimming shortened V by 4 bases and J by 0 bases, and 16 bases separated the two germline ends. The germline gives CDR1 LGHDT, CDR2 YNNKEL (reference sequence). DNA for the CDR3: TGTGCCAGCAGCCCCGGACAGTCCGTTGGCTCTGGGGCCAACGTCCTGACTTTC. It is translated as CASSPGQSVGSGANVLTF.

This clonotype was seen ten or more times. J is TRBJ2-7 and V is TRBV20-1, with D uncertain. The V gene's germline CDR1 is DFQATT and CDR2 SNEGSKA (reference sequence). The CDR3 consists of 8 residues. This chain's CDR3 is CGTYEQYF. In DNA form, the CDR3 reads TGCGGAACTTACGAGCAGTACTTC.

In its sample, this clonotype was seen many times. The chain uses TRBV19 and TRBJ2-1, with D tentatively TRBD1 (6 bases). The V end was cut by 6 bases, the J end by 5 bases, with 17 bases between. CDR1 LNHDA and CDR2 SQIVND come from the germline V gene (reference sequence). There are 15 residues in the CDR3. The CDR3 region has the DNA TGTGCCAGTAGCCACAGGGTCGGTTGGGACAATGAGCAGTTCTTC. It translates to CASSHRVGWDNEQFF.

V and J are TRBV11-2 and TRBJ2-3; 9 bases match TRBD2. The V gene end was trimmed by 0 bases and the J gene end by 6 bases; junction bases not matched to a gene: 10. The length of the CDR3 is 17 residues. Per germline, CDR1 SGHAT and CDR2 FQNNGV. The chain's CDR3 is CASSLEEGLAGTDTQYF. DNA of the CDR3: TGTGCCAGCAGCTTAGAGGAGGGGCTAGCGGGAACGGATACGCAGTATTTT.

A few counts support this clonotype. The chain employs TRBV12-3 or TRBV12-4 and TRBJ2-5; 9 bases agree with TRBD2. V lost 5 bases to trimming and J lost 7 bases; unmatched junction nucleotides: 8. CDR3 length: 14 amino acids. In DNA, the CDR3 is TGTGCCAGCAGTCCGATAGCGGGAGAAGGGACCCAGTACTTC. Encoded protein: CASSPIAGEGTQYF.

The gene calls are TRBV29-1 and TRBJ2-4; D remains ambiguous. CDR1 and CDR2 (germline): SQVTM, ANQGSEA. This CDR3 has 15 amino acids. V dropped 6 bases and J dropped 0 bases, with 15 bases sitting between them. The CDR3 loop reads CSVAWRSPAKNIQYF. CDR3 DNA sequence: TGCAGCGTGGCCTGGCGGAGCCCAGCCAAAAACATTCAGTACTTC.

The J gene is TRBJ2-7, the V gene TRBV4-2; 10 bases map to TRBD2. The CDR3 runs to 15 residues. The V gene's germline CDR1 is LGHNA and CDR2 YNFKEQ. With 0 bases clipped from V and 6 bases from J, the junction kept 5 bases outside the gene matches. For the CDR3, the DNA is TGTGCCAGCAGCCAAGAAGCTAGCGGGGGACGCGAGCAGTACTTC. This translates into CASSQEASGGREQYF.

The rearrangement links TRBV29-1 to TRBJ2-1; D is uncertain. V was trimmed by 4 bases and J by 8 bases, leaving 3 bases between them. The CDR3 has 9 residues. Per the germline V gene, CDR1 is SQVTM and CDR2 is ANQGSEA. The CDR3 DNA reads TGCAGCGTTGGCCATGAGCAGTTCTTC. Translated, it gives CSVGHEQFF.

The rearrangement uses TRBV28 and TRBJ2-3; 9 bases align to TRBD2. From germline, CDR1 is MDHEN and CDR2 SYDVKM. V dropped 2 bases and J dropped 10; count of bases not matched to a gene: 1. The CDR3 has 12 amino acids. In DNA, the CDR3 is TGTGCCAGCAGTTTAACTAGCGGGTCGCAGTATTTT. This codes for CASSLTSGSQYF.

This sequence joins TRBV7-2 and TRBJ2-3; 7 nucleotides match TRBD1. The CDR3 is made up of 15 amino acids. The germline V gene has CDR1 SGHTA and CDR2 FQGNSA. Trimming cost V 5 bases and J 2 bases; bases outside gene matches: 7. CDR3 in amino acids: CASSPTGLYTDTQYF. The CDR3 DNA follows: TGTGCCAGCAGCCCGACAGGGTTGTACACAGATACGCAGTATTTT.

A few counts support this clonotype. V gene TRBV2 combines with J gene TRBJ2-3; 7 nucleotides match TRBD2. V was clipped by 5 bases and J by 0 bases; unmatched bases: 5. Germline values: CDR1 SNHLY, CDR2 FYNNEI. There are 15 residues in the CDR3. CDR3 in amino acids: CASSPRAGSTDTQYF. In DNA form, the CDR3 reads TGTGCCAGCAGTCCTAGAGCGGGGAGCACAGATACGCAGTATTTT.

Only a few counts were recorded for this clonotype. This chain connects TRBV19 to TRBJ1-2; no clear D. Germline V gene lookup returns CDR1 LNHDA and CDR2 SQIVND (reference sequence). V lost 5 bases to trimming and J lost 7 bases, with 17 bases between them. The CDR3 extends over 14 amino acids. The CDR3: CASSGVTGLGGYTF. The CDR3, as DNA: TGTGCCAGTAGTGGCGTTACCGGTCTGGGTGGCTACACCTTC.